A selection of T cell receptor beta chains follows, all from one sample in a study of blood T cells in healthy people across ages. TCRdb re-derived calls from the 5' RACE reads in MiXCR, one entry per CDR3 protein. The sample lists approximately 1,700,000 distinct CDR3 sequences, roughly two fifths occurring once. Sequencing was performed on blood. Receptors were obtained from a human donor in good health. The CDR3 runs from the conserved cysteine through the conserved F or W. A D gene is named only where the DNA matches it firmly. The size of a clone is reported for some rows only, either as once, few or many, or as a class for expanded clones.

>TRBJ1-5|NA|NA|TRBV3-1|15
TGTGCCAGCAGCCAAGATGGGGCAGGTCATCAGCCCCAGCATTTT
CASSQDGAGHQPQHF
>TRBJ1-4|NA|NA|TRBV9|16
TGTGCCAGCAGCGTAGAGGGCCGGGGAGGTAATGAAAAACTGTTTTTT
CASSVEGRGGNEKLFF
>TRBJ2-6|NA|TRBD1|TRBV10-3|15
TGTGCCATCGGAAACAGGGGATCTGGGGCCAACGTCCTGACTTTC
CAIGNRGSGANVLTF
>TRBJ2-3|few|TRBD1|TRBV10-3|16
TGTGCCATCAGTGAGTCACCGGACAGGGGTGTAGATACGCAGTATTTT
CAISESPDRGVDTQYF
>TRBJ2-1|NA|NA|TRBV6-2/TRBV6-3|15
TGTGCCGGCAGTACAGTCAACTCCCTTGACAATGAGCAGTTCTTC
CAGSTVNSLDNEQFF
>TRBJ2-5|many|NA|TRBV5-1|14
TGCGCCAGCGCTTCAGGGGTAATCGAAGAGACCCAGTACTTC
CASASGVIEETQYF
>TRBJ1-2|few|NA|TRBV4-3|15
TGCGCCAGCAGCCAAGATACGGGGTATGGCTATGGCTACACCTTC
CASSQDTGYGYGYTF
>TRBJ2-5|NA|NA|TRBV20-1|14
TGCAGTGCTCAACCTGGACAGAGCCAAGAGACCCAGTACTTC
CSAQPGQSQETQYF
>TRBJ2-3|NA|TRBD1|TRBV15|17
TGTGTCACCAGCAGAGATAGGACAGGGTCGTACACAGATACGCAGTATTTT
CVTSRDRTGSYTDTQYF
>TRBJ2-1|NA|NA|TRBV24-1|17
TGTGCCCCCAGTTCCTCCGGGAGTTGGGGAACCTACAATGAGCAGTTCTTC
CAPSSSGSWGTYNEQFF
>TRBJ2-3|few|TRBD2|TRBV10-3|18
TGTGCCATCACGTCCCGAACGGTAGTAGCGGGGGAGTTGGATACGCAGTATTTT
CAITSRTVVAGELDTQYF
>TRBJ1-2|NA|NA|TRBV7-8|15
TGTGCCAGCAGCTTACGCGTTCCGGGAGATTATGGCTACACCTTC
CASSLRVPGDYGYTF
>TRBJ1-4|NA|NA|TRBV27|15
TGTGCCAGCAGTCTCCGCCGGGCAACTAATGAAAAACTGTTTTTT
CASSLRRATNEKLFF
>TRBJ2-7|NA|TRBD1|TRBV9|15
TGTGCCAGCAGCCCAAAGAGGGGACAGGGCTACGAGCAGTACTTC
CASSPKRGQGYEQYF
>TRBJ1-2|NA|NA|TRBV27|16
TGTGCCAGCAGTCGATACACCGGGACGCCTTTTCTTGGCTACACCTTC
CASSRYTGTPFLGYTF
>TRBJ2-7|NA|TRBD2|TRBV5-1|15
TGCGCCAGCAGCTTCGGGGGGTCGAGCTCCTACGAGCAGTACTTC
CASSFGGSSSYEQYF
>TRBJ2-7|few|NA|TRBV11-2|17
TGTGCCAGCAGCTCCTTACAGTCAGGATTGGGGTCCTACGAGCAGTACTTC
CASSSLQSGLGSYEQYF
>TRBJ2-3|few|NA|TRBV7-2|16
TGTGCCAGCAGCTTAGTTCCCGGGGAGCTCACAGATACGCAGTATTTT
CASSLVPGELTDTQYF
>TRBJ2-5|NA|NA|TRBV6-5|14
TGTGCCAGCAGGGTTCCCGGGACACAAGAGACCCAGTACTTC
CASRVPGTQETQYF
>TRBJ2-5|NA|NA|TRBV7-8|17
TGTGCCAGCAGCTTAGTTGTCGAGGGCGCGGGCACGGAGACCCAGTACTTC
CASSLVVEGAGTETQYF
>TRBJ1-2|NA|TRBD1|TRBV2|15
TGTGCCAGCGGTGCAGGGGGCGCGGACGGGTATGGCTACACCTTC
CASGAGGADGYGYTF
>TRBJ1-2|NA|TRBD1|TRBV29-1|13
TGCAGCGTTGAGGGACAGCCAAAAGATGGCTACACCTTC
CSVEGQPKDGYTF
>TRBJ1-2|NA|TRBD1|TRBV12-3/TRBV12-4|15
TGTGCCAGCAGTTTAGGACGGACAGGCCCGGCGGGCTACACCTTC
CASSLGRTGPAGYTF
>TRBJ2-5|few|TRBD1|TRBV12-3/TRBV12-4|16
TGTGCCAGCAGTGCCCGGGGACAGCCCTATGGGGAGACCCAGTACTTC
CASSARGQPYGETQYF
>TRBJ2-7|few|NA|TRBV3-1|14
TGTGCCAGCAGCCAAGATCGGCTATTCTACGAGCAGTACTTC
CASSQDRLFYEQYF
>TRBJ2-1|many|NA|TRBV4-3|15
TGCGCCAGCAGCCGAGCGGGCGGGGAGGCAGATGAGCAGTTCTTC
CASSRAGGEADEQFF
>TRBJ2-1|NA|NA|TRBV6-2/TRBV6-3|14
TGTGCCGTAACCGGGACGCGTAACGGCAATGAGCAGTTCTTC
CAVTGTRNGNEQFF
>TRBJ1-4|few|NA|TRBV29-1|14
TGCAGCGTTCTGGATTGGGGGCGCGAGGAAAAACTGTTTTTT
CSVLDWGREEKLFF
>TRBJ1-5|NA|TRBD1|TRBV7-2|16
TGTGCCAGCAGCTGGGGAGGGGGCAAACTCAATCAGCCCCAGCATTTT
CASSWGGGKLNQPQHF
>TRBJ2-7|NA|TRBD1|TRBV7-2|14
TGTGCCAGCAGCCAGGGACAGGCGTCCGTCGAGCAGTACTTC
CASSQGQASVEQYF
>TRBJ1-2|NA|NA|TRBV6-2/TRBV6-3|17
TGTGCCAGCAGTTACTCGTTCTTTTCGAGGGTTGACTATGGCTACACCTTC
CASSYSFFSRVDYGYTF
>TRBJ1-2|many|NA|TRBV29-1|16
TGCAGCGTTGAATGGGCCAGGGCCGATATTGACTATGGCTACACCTTC
CSVEWARADIDYGYTF
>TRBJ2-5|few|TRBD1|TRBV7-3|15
TGTGCCAGCAGCCTATCAACAGGGGGCGGAGAGACCCAGTACTTC
CASSLSTGGGETQYF
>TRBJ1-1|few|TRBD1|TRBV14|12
TGTGCCAGCAGCCGCGGGACAGTTGAAGCTTTCTTT
CASSRGTVEAFF
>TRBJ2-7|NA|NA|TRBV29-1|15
TGCAGCGTTGAGGGTATGGACAGTCCTTCCTACGAGCAGTACTTC
CSVEGMDSPSYEQYF
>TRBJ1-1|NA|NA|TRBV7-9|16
TGTGCCAGCAGCCAACCTACTGGGACGGCGGGCACTGAAGCTTTCTTT
CASSQPTGTAGTEAFF
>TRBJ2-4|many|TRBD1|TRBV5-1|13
TGCGCCAGCAGCTTCGGCCAGGGGGTTGTGCAGTACTTC
CASSFGQGVVQYF
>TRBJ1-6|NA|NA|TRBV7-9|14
TGTGCCAGCAGCTTAGAGGGCAGGGGATCACCCCTCCACTTT
CASSLEGRGSPLHF
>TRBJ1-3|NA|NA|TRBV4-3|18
TGCGCCAGCAGCCAAGATTTACTAGAGGGCAGGGTTGGAAACACCATATATTTT
CASSQDLLEGRVGNTIYF
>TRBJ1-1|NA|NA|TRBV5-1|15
TGCGCCAGCAGCGTCGGACAAGTGTTTGACACTGAAGCTTTCTTT
CASSVGQVFDTEAFF
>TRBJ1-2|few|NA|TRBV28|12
TGTGCCAGCAGTTCGTCAGGGAATGGCTACACCTTC
CASSSSGNGYTF
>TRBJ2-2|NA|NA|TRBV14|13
TGTGCCAGCAGCCACCGAATCACCGGGGAGCTGTTTTTT
CASSHRITGELFF
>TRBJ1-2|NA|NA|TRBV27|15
TGTGCCAGCAGGGGGGGACTGATAGCTAACTATGGCTACACCTTC
CASRGGLIANYGYTF
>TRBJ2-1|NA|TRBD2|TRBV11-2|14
TGTGCCAGCAGCCGGGGCGGGGGGGGCCTTGAGCAGTTCTTC
CASSRGGGGLEQFF
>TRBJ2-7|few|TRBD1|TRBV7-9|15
TGTGCCAGCAGCTCTTTGGACAGGGCCTCCTACGAGCAGTACTTC
CASSSLDRASYEQYF
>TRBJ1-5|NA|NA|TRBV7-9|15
TGTGCCAGCAGCGCCGAAGGGACAAGAAATCAGCCCCAGCATTTT
CASSAEGTRNQPQHF
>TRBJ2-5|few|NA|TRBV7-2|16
TGTGCCAGCAGCTTGACAGGACTGTTGAACGAAGAGACCCAGTACTTC
CASSLTGLLNEETQYF
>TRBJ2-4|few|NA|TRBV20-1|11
TGCAGTGCTAGAGATCCCTTAATTCAGTACTTC
CSARDPLIQYF
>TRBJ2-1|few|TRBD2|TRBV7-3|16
TGTGCCAGCAGCTTAAGTTCTAGCGGGGGGAGGAGTGAGCAGTTCTTC
CASSLSSSGGRSEQFF
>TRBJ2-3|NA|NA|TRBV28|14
TGTGCCAGCAGTTCCGGATACCCCACAGATACGCAGTATTTT
CASSSGYPTDTQYF